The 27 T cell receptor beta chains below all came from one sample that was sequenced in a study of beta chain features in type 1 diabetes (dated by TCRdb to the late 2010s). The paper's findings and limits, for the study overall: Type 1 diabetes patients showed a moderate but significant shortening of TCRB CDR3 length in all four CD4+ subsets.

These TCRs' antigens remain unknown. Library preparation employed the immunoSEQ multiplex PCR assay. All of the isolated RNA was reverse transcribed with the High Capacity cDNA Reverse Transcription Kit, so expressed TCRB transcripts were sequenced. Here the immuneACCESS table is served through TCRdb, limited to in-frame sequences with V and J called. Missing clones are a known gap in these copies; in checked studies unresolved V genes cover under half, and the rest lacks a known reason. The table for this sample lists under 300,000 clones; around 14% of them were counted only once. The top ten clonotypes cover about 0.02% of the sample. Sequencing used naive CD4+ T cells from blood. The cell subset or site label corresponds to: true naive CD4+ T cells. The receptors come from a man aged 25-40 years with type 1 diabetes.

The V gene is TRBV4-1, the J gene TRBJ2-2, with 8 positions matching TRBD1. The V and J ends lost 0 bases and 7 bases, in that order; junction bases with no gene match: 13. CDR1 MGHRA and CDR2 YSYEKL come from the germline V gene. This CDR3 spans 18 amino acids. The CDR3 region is CASSQDLDRAVAGGELFF. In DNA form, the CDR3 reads TGCGCCAGCAGCCAAGATTTGGACAGGGCGGTTGCAGGCGGGGAGCTGTTTTTT.

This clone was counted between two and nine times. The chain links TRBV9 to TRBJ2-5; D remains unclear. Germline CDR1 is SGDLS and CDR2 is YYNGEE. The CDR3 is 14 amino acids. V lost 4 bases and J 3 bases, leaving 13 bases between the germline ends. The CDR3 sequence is CASSSETWEETQYF. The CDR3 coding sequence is TGTGCCAGCAGCAGCGAAACCTGGGAAGAGACCCAGTACTTC.

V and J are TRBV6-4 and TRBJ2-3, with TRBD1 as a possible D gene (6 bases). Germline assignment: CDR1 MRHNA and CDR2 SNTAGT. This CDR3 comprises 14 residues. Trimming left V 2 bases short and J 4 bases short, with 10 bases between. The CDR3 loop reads CASSDDQGSDTQYF. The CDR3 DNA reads TGTGCCAGCAGTGACGACCAGGGGTCAGATACGCAGTATTTT.

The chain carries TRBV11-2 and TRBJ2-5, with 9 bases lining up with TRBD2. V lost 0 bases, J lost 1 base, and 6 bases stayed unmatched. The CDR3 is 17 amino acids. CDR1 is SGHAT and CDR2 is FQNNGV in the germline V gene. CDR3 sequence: CASSLDKRGAGQETQYF. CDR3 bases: TGTGCCAGCAGCTTAGATAAGCGGGGGGCCGGCCAAGAGACCCAGTACTTC. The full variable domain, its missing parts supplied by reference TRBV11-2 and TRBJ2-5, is EAGVAQSPRYKIIEKRQSVAFWCNPISGHATLYWYQQILGQGPKLLIQFQNNGVVDDSQLPKDRFSAERLKGVDSTLKIQPAKLEDSAVYLCASSLDKRGAGQETQYFGPGTRLLVL.

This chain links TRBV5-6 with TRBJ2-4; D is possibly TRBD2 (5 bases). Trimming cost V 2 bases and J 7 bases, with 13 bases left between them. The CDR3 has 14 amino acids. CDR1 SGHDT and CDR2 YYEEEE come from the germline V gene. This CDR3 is CASSFFLGGNIQYF. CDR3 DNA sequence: TGTGCCAGCAGCTTCTTCCTTGGCGGGAACATTCAGTACTTC. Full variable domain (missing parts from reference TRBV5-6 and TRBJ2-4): DAGVTQSPTHLIKTRGQQVTLRCSPKSGHDTVSWYQQALGQGPQFIFQYYEEEERQRGNFPDRFSGHQFPNYSSELNVNALLLGDSALYLCASSFFLGGNIQYFGAGTRLSVL.

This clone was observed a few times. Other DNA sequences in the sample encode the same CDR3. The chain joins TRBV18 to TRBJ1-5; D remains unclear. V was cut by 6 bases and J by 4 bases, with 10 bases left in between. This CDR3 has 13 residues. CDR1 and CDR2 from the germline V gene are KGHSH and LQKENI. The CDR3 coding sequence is TGTGCCAGCTCCCCCGGGTCAAATCAGCCCCAGCATTTT. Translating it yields CASSPGSNQPQHF.

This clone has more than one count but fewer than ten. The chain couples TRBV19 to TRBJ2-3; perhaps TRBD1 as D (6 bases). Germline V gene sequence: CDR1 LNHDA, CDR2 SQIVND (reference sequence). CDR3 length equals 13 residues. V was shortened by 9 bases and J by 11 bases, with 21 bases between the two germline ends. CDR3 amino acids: CASRQGPQERQYF. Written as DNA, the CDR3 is TGTGCCAGCCGCCAGGGGCCCCAGGAGAGGCAGTATTTT. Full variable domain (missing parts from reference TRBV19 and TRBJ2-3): DGGITQSPKYLFRKEGQNVTLSCEQNLNHDAMYWYRQDPGQGLRLIYYSQIVNDFQKGDIAEGYSVSREKKESFPLTVTSAQKNPTAFYLCASRQGPQERQYFGPGTRLTVL.

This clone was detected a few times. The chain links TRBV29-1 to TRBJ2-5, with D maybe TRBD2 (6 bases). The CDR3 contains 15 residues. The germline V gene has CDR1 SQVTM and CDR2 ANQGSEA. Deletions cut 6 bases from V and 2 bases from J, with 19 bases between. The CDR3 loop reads CSVCPLASSQETQYF. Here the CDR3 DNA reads TGCAGCGTCTGCCCACTAGCCTCATCGCAAGAGACCCAGTACTTC.

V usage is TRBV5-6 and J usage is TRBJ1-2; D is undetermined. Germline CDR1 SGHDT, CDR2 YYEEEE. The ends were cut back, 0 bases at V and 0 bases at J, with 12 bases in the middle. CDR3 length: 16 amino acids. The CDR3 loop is CASSLARLSSNYGYTF. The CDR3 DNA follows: TGTGCCAGCAGCTTGGCCAGGTTGTCTTCTAACTATGGCTACACCTTC.

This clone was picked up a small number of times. The CDR3 is CASPPGQGGQPQHF. CDR3 DNA sequence: TGTGCCAGCCCTCCGGGACAGGGAGGCCAGCCCCAGCATTTT. The J gene is TRBJ1-5, the V gene TRBV21-1; whether TRBD1, the table's D call, matches the DNA was not checked. TRBV21-1 is a pseudogene locus. This CDR3 has 14 amino acids.

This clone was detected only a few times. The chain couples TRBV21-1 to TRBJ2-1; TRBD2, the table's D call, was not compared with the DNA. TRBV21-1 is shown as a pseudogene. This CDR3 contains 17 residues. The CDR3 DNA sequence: TGTGCCAGCAGCACAAGCGGGGGGGTAACCTCCTACAATGAGCAGTTCTTC. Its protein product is CASSTSGGVTSYNEQFF.

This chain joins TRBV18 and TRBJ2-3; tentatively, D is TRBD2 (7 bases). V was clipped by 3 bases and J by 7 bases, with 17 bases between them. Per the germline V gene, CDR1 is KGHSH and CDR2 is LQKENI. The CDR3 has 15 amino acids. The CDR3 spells CASSPRAGAPNTQYF. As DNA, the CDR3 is TGTGCCAGCTCACCCCGGGCGGGGGCGCCGAATACGCAGTATTTT. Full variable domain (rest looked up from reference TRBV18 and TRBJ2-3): NAGVMQNPRHLVRRRGQEARLRCSPMKGHSHVYWYRQLPEEGLKFMVYLQKENIIDESGMPKERFSAEFPKEGPSILRIQQVVRGDSAAYFCASSPRAGAPNTQYFGPGTRLTVL.

The CDR3 loop reads CASSWGQAPYEQYF. Written as DNA, the CDR3 is TGTGCCAGCAGCTGGGGACAGGCCCCCTACGAGCAGTACTTC. The rearrangement joins TRBV7-2 to TRBJ2-7, with TRBD1 matching 8 bases. The CDR3 runs to 14 residues. Looked up from germline, CDR1 is SGHTA and CDR2 is FQGNSA. Unmatched junction bases numbered 4, after V lost 4 bases and J lost 2 bases.

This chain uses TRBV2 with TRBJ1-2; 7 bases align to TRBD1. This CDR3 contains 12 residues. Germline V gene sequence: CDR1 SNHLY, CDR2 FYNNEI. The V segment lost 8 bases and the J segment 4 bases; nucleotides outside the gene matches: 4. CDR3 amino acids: CASRQGSYGYTF. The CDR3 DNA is TGTGCCAGCCGACAGGGAAGCTATGGCTACACCTTC.

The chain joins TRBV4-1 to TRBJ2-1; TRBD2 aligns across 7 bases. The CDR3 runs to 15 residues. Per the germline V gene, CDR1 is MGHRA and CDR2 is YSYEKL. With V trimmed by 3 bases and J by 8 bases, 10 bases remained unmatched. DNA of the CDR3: TGCGCCAGCAGCCACCCCCCTGGGGGGGTCCATGAGCAGTTCTTC. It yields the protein CASSHPPGGVHEQFF.

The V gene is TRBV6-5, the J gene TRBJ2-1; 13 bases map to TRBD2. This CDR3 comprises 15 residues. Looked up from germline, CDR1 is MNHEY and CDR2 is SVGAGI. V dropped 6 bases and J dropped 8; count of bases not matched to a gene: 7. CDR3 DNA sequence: TGTGCCAGCAGCCGCGGACTAGCGGGAGTGGATGAGCAGTTCTTC. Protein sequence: CASSRGLAGVDEQFF.

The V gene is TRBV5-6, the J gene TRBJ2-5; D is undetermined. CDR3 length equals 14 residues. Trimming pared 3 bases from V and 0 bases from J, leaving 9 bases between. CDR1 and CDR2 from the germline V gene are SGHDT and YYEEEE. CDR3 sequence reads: CASSWRSYQETQYF. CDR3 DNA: TGTGCCAGCAGCTGGAGATCGTACCAAGAGACCCAGTACTTC.

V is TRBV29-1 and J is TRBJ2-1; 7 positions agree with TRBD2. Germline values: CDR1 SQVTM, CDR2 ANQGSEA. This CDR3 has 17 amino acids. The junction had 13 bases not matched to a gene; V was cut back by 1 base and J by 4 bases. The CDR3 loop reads CSVEAQHVLAEYNEQFF. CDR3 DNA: TGCAGCGTTGAAGCACAGCATGTGCTAGCGGAATACAATGAGCAGTTCTTC.

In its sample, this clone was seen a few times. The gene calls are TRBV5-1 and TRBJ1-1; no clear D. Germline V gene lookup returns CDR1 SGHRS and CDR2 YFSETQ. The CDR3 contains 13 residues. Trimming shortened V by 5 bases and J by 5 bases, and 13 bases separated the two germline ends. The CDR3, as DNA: TGCGCCAGCAGACTACCCGGGAGGACTGAAGCTTTCTTT. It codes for CASRLPGRTEAFF.

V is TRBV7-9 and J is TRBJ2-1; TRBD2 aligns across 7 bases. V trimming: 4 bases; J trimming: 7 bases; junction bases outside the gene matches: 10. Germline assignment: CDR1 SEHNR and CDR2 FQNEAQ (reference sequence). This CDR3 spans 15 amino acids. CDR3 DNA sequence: TGTGCCAGCAGCTCGATCGGGGGGACCCGGAATGAGCAGTTCTTC. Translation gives CASSSIGGTRNEQFF. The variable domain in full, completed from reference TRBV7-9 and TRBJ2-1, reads DTGVSQNPRHKITKRGQNVTFRCDPISEHNRLYWYRQTLGQGPEFLTYFQNEAQLEKSRLLSDRFSAERPKGSFSTLEIQRTEQGDSAMYLCASSSIGGTRNEQFFGPGTRLTVL.

CDR3 sequence reads: CASSDSGRSSYEQYF. The CDR3 nucleotides are TGTGCCAGCAGTGATAGCGGGAGGAGCTCCTACGAGCAGTACTTC. V is TRBV7-9 and J is TRBJ2-7; TRBD2 aligns across 10 bases. With V trimmed by 6 bases and J by 0 bases, 5 bases remained unmatched. The CDR3 has 15 amino acids. In germline, CDR1 is SEHNR, CDR2 FQNEAQ (reference sequence).

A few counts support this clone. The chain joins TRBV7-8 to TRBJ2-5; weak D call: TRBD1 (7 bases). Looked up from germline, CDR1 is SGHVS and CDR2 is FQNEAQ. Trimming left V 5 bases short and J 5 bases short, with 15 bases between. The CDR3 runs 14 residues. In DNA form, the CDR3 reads TGTGCCAGCAGCCTGCCAGGGGGGCTGGAGACCCAGTACTTC. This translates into CASSLPGGLETQYF.

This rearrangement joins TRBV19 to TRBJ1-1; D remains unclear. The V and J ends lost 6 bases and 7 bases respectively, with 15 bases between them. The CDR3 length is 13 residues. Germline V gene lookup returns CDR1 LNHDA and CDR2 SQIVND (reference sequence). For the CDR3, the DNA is TGTGCCAGTAGACCCGCAGAGGGAGGTGAAGCTTTCTTT. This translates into CASRPAEGGEAFF.

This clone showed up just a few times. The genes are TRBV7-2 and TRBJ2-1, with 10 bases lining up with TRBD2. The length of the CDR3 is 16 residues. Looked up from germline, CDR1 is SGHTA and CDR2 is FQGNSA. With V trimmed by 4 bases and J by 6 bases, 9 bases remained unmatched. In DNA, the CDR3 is TGTGCCAGCAGCTGGATACGGACTAGCGGCGGCAATGAGCAGTTCTTC. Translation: CASSWIRTSGGNEQFF.

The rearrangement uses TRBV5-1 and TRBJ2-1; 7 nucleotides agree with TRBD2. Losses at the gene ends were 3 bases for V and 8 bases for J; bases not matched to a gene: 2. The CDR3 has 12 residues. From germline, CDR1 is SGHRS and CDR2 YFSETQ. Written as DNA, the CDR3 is TGCGCCAGCAGCTCGGGAGGCGATGAGCAGTTCTTC. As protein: CASSSGGDEQFF.

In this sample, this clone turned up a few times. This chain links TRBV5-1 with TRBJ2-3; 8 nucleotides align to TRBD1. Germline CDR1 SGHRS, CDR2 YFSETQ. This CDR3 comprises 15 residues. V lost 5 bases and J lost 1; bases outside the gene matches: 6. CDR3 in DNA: TGCGCCAGCAGACTTCAGGGGGCCGGCACAGATACGCAGTATTTT. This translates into CASRLQGAGTDTQYF.

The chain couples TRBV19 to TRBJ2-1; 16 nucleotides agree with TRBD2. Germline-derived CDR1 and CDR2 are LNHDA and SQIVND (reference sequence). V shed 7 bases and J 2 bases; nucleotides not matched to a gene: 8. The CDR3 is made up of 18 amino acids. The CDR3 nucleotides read TGTGCCAGTACACCGGGACTAGCGGGGGGGCACGCCTACAATGAGCAGTTCTTC. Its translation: CASTPGLAGGHAYNEQFF.